These 2 T cell receptor beta chains came from one sample sequenced in a study of human T cells and chemical hapten exposure. TCRdb analysed the RACE reads with MiXCR anew, one entry per CDR3 protein. This sample carries about 120,000 distinct CDR3 sequences, roughly an eighth of them seen once, and the ten largest clones take about 0.85%. Indicated time point: patch test 1, 2 weeks after DPC sensitization. Treatment meaning: therapeutic diphenylcyclopropenone sensitization with weekly scalp DPC. The source material was whole blood, sampled in connection with sensitization to the hapten diphenylcyclopropenone (DPC). These receptors were collected from a man younger than 30 with alopecia areata. Some clones in this sample may be carry-over from other donors' samples.

The sample holds many counts of this clonotype. The V call is TRBV10-1, the J call TRBJ2-3; TRBD2 matches at 14 bases. Germline assignment: CDR1 WNHNN and CDR2 SYGVQD (reference sequence). With 8 bases clipped from V and 1 base from J, the junction kept 5 bases outside the gene matches. The CDR3 totals 16 residues. This CDR3 is CASSRTSGGRTDTQYF. Here the CDR3 DNA reads TGCGCCAGCTCCCGGACTAGCGGGGGGCGCACAGATACGCAGTATTTT.

There are many counts of this clonotype. The chain combines TRBV7-9 with TRBJ1-1; D not resolved. V shed 1 base and J shed 1 base, with 4 bases lying between them. Germline V gene lookup returns CDR1 SEHNR and CDR2 FQNEAQ (reference sequence). The CDR3 is 13 amino acids. DNA of the CDR3: TGTGCCAGCAGCTTAGGCGCGAACACTGAAGCTTTCTTT. Its protein is CASSLGANTEAFF.